Shown below are 13 T cell receptor beta chains from a single sample sequenced in a study of cytomegalovirus exposure and HLA in healthy donors. Researchers ran the PCR with 60 Vbeta and 13 Jbeta primers. Assay: immunoSEQ multiplex PCR; the TCRdb copy retains only in-frame clones and omits some. Of around 150,000 clones listed, about 64% are singletons. The sequenced sample was PBMCs. The receptor source for this set is a woman aged 40 to 55 in good health and CMV-seronegative.

The chain is built from TRBV11-1 and TRBJ2-1; D is uncertain. The CDR3 spans 14 residues. Germline lookup yields CDR1 SGHAT and CDR2 FQDESV (reference sequence). V was pared by 4 bases and J by 6 bases, with 13 bases between. CDR3 DNA sequence: TGTGCCAGCAGCTCCCTTGGAGCTGGCAATGAGCAGTTCTTC. It translates to CASSSLGAGNEQFF.

CDR3 bases: TGCGCCAGCAGTCGGGTGGGTGCTAATGAAAAACTGTTTTTT. As protein: CASSRVGANEKLFF. The V gene is TRBV5-1, the J gene TRBJ1-4; D is unclear. Germline V lookup: CDR1 SGHRS, CDR2 YFSETQ. This CDR3 is built from 14 residues. Trimming removed 5 bases from V and 3 bases from J, with 11 bases in between. The entire variable domain, with the rest obtained from reference TRBV5-1 and TRBJ1-4, is as follows: KAGVTQTPRYLIKTRGQQVTLSCSPISGHRSVSWYQQTPGQGLQFLFEYFSETQRNKGNFPGRFSGRQFSNSRSEMNVSTLELGDSALYLCASSRVGANEKLFFGSGTQLSVL.

The V call is TRBV9, the J call TRBJ2-3; D is perhaps TRBD2 (6 bases). CDR3 length: 16 residues. The germline V gene has CDR1 SGDLS and CDR2 YYNGEE. V gave up 0 bases and J gave up 4 bases, with 15 bases separating them. Written as DNA, the CDR3 is TGTGCCAGCAGCGTAGGCGGGGCGCGGGGAGCAGATACGCAGTATTTT. Its translation is CASSVGGARGADTQYF.

The V call is TRBV15, the J call TRBJ2-1; 12 nucleotides agree with TRBD2. Per the germline V gene, CDR1 is LNHNV and CDR2 is YYDKDF (reference sequence). This CDR3 contains 15 residues. J gave up 4 bases and V 4 bases, and 2 bases lay outside the gene matches. The CDR3 DNA is TGTGCCACCAGCACCCTAGCGGGGGGGTACAATGAGCAGTTCTTC. Amino acid sequence: CATSTLAGGYNEQFF.

About this clone: This specimen includes other DNA sequences encoding the same CDR3. This chain uses TRBV30 with TRBJ1-2, with unresolved D. Germline CDR1 and CDR2: GTSNPN and SVGIG (reference sequence). V was pared by 1 base and J by 5 bases, with 5 bases between. There are 11 residues in the CDR3. CDR3 loop: CAWSALYGYTF. The CDR3 bases are TGTGCCTGGAGTGCCCTATATGGCTACACCTTC.

V gene TRBV5-1 combines with J gene TRBJ2-1; 8 positions agree with TRBD2. The CDR3 contains 15 residues. CDR1 and CDR2 from the germline V gene are SGHRS and YFSETQ. V lost 3 bases, J lost 6 bases, and 8 bases stayed unmatched. The CDR3 is CASSWGTSGGNEQFF. The CDR3 region has the DNA TGCGCCAGCAGCTGGGGGACCAGCGGGGGCAATGAGCAGTTCTTC.

The CDR3 bases are TGTGCCAGCAGTCAGACAGGGGACACTGAAGCTTTCTTT. Translated, it gives CASSQTGDTEAFF. The V and J genes are TRBV7-3 and TRBJ1-1; 8 bases map to TRBD1. Per germline, CDR1 SGHTA and CDR2 FQGTGA. CDR3 length equals 13 residues. V lost 6 bases, J lost 3 bases, and 3 bases stayed unmatched.

The chain joins TRBV7-2 to TRBJ1-1; D possibly corresponds to TRBD1 (6 bases). V shed 1 base and J shed 5 bases, with 14 bases lying between them. Germline values: CDR1 SGHTA, CDR2 FQGNSA. The CDR3 covers 15 residues. The DNA for the CDR3 is TGTGCCAGCAGCTTAGAAGCAGGGGATTATACTGAAGCTTTCTTT. Amino acids: CASSLEAGDYTEAFF.

The rearrangement joins TRBV27 to TRBJ2-2; 12 bases match TRBD2. Germline CDR1 and CDR2: MNHEY and SMNVEV (reference sequence). CDR3 length: 18 amino acids. The V and J ends lost 6 bases and 4 bases, in that order; junction bases with no gene match: 12. The CDR3: CASRPLGLAGMVTGELFF. As DNA, the CDR3 is TGTGCCAGCAGGCCCCTCGGACTAGCGGGGATGGTCACCGGGGAGCTGTTTTTT.

The rearrangement uses TRBV6-1 and TRBJ1-2; unclear D gene. V lost 4 bases and J 4 bases, leaving 7 bases between the germline ends. Germline CDR1 is MNHNS and CDR2 is SASEGT. The CDR3 length is 12 residues. CDR3 in DNA: TGTGCCAGCAGTGCAAACGGCTATGGCTACACCTTC. Protein product: CASSANGYGYTF.

In its sample, this clone was seen many times. V and J are TRBV10-3 and TRBJ2-1; 10 nucleotides agree with TRBD2. This CDR3 is built from 18 residues. CDR1 and CDR2 (germline): ENHRY, SYGVKD. Trimming removed 4 bases from V and 1 base from J; junction bases left unmatched: 10. In DNA, the CDR3 is TGTGCCATCAGTGGCAGCGGGGGGGCTTGGGAGTCCTACAATGAGCAGTTCTTC. Protein: CAISGSGGAWESYNEQFF.

The J gene is TRBJ2-2, the V gene TRBV7-2; possibly TRBD2 for D (6 bases). Germline V gene lookup returns CDR1 SGHTA and CDR2 FQGNSA. This CDR3 has 15 residues. V was pared by 2 bases and J by 4 bases, with 11 bases between. For the CDR3, the DNA is TGTGCCAGCAGCTTATCGGGGGTGGGCACCGGGGAGCTGTTTTTT. Its translation: CASSLSGVGTGELFF.

V usage is TRBV27 and J usage is TRBJ1-1, with 7 bases that match TRBD1. The CDR3 consists of 14 residues. V gave up 2 bases and J gave up 1 base; unmatched junction bases: 1. Germline-derived CDR1 and CDR2 are MNHEY and SMNVEV (reference sequence). The CDR3 protein is CASSLRQGNTEAFF. For the CDR3, the DNA is TGTGCCAGCAGTTTACGACAGGGGAACACTGAAGCTTTCTTT.